The clone carrying this T cell receptor beta chain was counted only a few times. The CDR3 length is 16 residues. Looked up from germline, CDR1 is MDHEN and CDR2 is SYDVKM. Trimming removed 10 bases from V and 3 bases from J; junction bases left unmatched: 14. The data were obtained in a study of T cells after yellow fever vaccination. 5'RACE template switching produced TCR cDNA carrying a universal primer site and UMIs. TCRdb fed the 5' RACE reads into MiXCR, producing one record per CDR3 protein. The sample has 300,000 or so distinct CDR3 sequences, approximately 8% seen once. J is TRBJ2-7 and V is TRBV28; 11 bases map to TRBD2. Sequenced material: CD4+ T cells sorted from PBMCs, taken 5 days after the yellow fever booster vaccination. This receptor was identified in a young man who received the YFV17D yellow fever vaccine. For the CDR3, the DNA is TGTGCCAACCACGTCGGGACTAGCGGTTACCACTACGAGCAGTACGTC. Encoded protein: CANHVGTSGYHYEQYV.